These 20 T cell receptor beta chains originate from one sample sequenced in a study of cytomegalovirus exposure and HLA in healthy donors. Clones were read by immunoSEQ multiplex PCR, and TCRdb kept only the in-frame ones, dropping some. The sample yields around 150,000 clones, 96% seen once. Sequencing was performed on PBMCs. The receptor source for this set is a woman aged 18-29 years in good health and CMV-seronegative.

This sequence joins TRBV19 and TRBJ2-7; 10 nucleotides agree with TRBD1. V shed 6 bases and J 2 bases; nucleotides not matched to a gene: 4. This CDR3 comprises 14 residues. Per germline, CDR1 LNHDA and CDR2 SQIVND (reference sequence). CDR3 sequence reads: CASSGTGAPYEQYF. DNA of the CDR3: TGTGCCAGTAGCGGGACAGGGGCTCCCTACGAGCAGTACTTC. The whole variable domain, remainder taken from reference TRBV19 and TRBJ2-7, is DGGITQSPKYLFRKEGQNVTLSCEQNLNHDAMYWYRQDPGQGLRLIYYSQIVNDFQKGDIAEGYSVSREKKESFPLTVTSAQKNPTAFYLCASSGTGAPYEQYFGPGTRLTVT.

The J gene is TRBJ2-3, the V gene TRBV5-1; 10 bases match TRBD1. V dropped 0 bases and J dropped 6; count of bases not matched to a gene: 4. The germline CDR1 and CDR2 sequences are SGHRS and YFSETQ. The CDR3 length is 15 residues. This CDR3 is CASSLAMGQGDTQYF. CDR3 coding DNA: TGCGCCAGCAGCTTGGCGATGGGACAGGGGGATACGCAGTATTTT.

The chain recombines TRBV7-9 with TRBJ2-3, with 9 positions matching TRBD2. V shed 1 base, J shed 0 bases, and the junction held 8 bases outside the gene matches. Per the germline V gene, CDR1 is SEHNR and CDR2 is FQNEAQ (reference sequence). The CDR3 is 18 amino acids. The CDR3: CASSLGLAGAYSTDTQYF. CDR3 DNA: TGTGCCAGCAGCTTAGGTTTAGCGGGGGCATATAGCACAGATACGCAGTATTTT.

V is TRBV6-5 and J is TRBJ1-2; D perhaps matches TRBD1 (5 bases). The CDR3 spans 13 residues. Germline-derived CDR1 and CDR2 are MNHEY and SVGAGI. Trimming removed 6 bases from V and 0 bases from J, with 8 bases in between. The CDR3, as DNA: TGTGCCAGCAGCCAGGGTACTAACTATGGCTACACCTTC. It is translated as CASSQGTNYGYTF.

V is TRBV4-1 and J is TRBJ2-7, with TRBD1 matching 8 bases. The V gene's germline CDR1 is MGHRA and CDR2 YSYEKL. The V and J ends lost 2 bases and 3 bases, in that order; junction bases with no gene match: 6. The CDR3 loop spans 15 amino acids. The CDR3 DNA follows: TGCGCCAGCAGCCAACCCGGGACAGGACACTACGAGCAGTACTTC. It is translated as CASSQPGTGHYEQYF.

This sequence joins TRBV7-2 and TRBJ1-5, with 9 bases identical to TRBD1. With V trimmed by 3 bases and J by 4 bases, 10 bases remained unmatched. The CDR3 extends over 17 amino acids. Germline V gene lookup returns CDR1 SGHTA and CDR2 FQGNSA. In DNA, the CDR3 is TGTGCCAGCAGCTTCTACCTCGGACAGGGGCCAAATCAGCCCCAGCATTTT. This encodes CASSFYLGQGPNQPQHF.

The chain couples TRBV4-1 to TRBJ2-5; D uncertain. Trimming took 4 bases from V and 4 from J, leaving 13 bases between them. The CDR3 contains 14 residues. Germline-derived CDR1 and CDR2 are MGHRA and YSYEKL. The CDR3 coding sequence is TGCGCCAGCAGCCCCTACCAGGTGGCAGAGACCCAGTACTTC. Protein product: CASSPYQVAETQYF.

The chain employs TRBV5-1 and TRBJ1-4; D unclear. The V end lost 0 bases, the J end lost 2 bases, and 11 bases lay between the germline ends. The CDR3 has 16 residues. The germline V gene encodes CDR1 SGHRS and CDR2 YFSETQ. CDR3 sequence: CASSLAIGNTNEKLFF. The CDR3 DNA follows: TGCGCCAGCAGCTTGGCCATCGGGAATACTAATGAAAAACTGTTTTTT.

V usage is TRBV7-9 and J usage is TRBJ2-1, with 7 nucleotides matching TRBD2. V shed 3 bases, J shed 4 bases, and the junction held 12 bases outside the gene matches. This CDR3 spans 17 amino acids. The germline gives CDR1 SEHNR, CDR2 FQNEAQ (reference sequence). The chain's CDR3 is CASSLEALAVNYNEQFF. The CDR3 DNA reads TGTGCCAGCAGCTTGGAGGCCCTAGCGGTAAATTACAATGAGCAGTTCTTC.

The chain couples TRBV10-3 to TRBJ1-1; D is possibly TRBD1 (5 bases). Germline CDR1 is ENHRY and CDR2 is SYGVKD. The CDR3 covers 12 residues. V lost 3 bases, J lost 11 bases, and 13 bases lay in between. The CDR3 region has the DNA TGTGCCATCAGTGATGAGGGGCGGGAGGCTTTCTTT. Its protein product is CAISDEGREAFF.

CDR3 loop: CASTDPGGPIYGYTF. In nucleotides, the CDR3 is TGTGCCAGTACCGATCCAGGGGGCCCCATCTATGGCTACACCTTC. J is TRBJ1-2 and V is TRBV19; 8 bases are shared with TRBD1. CDR3 length: 15 amino acids. CDR1 and CDR2 from the germline V gene are LNHDA and SQIVND (reference sequence). V shed 7 bases and J 4 bases; nucleotides not matched to a gene: 11.

The V gene is TRBV27, the J gene TRBJ1-2; D is uncertain. The CDR3 covers 13 residues. Trimming shortened V by 2 bases and J by 5 bases, and 9 bases separated the two germline ends. CDR1 MNHEY and CDR2 SMNVEV come from the germline V gene (reference sequence). The CDR3 sequence: CASSLAGSYGYTF. The CDR3 DNA sequence: TGTGCCAGCAGTTTAGCAGGCTCATATGGCTACACCTTC.

The chain carries TRBV9 and TRBJ2-5; 13 positions match TRBD2. CDR3 size: 16 residues. V was clipped by 4 bases and J by 5 bases; unmatched bases: 8. Germline loops: CDR1 SGDLS, CDR2 YYNGEE. The CDR3 reads CASSPRLAGGGETQYF. CDR3 DNA sequence: TGTGCCAGCAGCCCACGACTAGCGGGGGGCGGGGAGACCCAGTACTTC.

The J gene is TRBJ2-5, the V gene TRBV7-8, with D perhaps TRBD1 (6 bases). This CDR3 is built from 16 residues. V was cut by 7 bases and J by 4 bases, with 22 bases left in between. Germline CDR1 is SGHVS and CDR2 is FQNEAQ. CDR3 residues: CASIPLGVGQGETQYF. In DNA form, the CDR3 reads TGTGCCAGCATCCCCCTGGGGGTGGGACAAGGAGAGACCCAGTACTTC.

The chain joins TRBV4-3 to TRBJ2-1; TRBD2 might be the D (6 bases). V was cut by 5 bases and J by 1 base, with 15 bases left in between. Germline-derived CDR1 and CDR2 are LGHNA and YSLEER. CDR3 size: 16 residues. CDR3: CASSLSGLLSYNEQFF. Written as DNA, the CDR3 is TGCGCCAGCAGCTTATCGGGACTGCTTTCCTACAATGAGCAGTTCTTC.

The V and J genes are TRBV27 and TRBJ2-3; unclear D gene. This CDR3 region has 14 residues. V was cut by 2 bases and J by 1 base, with 7 bases left in between. The germline V gene has CDR1 MNHEY and CDR2 SMNVEV (reference sequence). CDR3: CASSLRQGTDTQYF. The DNA of the CDR3 is TGTGCCAGCAGTTTACGGCAGGGCACAGATACGCAGTATTTT.

This chain links TRBV10-3 with TRBJ1-1, with 11 bases fitting TRBD1. The CDR3 length is 16 residues. J was trimmed by 3 bases and V by 6 bases; bases with no gene match: 9. The V gene's germline CDR1 is ENHRY and CDR2 SYGVKD. CDR3 sequence: CAIRDGTGGLDTEAFF. CDR3 coding DNA: TGTGCCATCAGGGACGGGACAGGGGGTCTCGACACTGAAGCTTTCTTT.

The V and J genes are TRBV4-3 and TRBJ2-1; 7 nucleotides match TRBD2. The germline gives CDR1 LGHNA, CDR2 YSLEER. The CDR3 runs 17 residues. V lost 4 bases and J lost 3; bases outside the gene matches: 12. The CDR3 DNA sequence: TGCGCCAGCAGCCCAGAGACGGGCGGGGGAGGCTACAATGAGCAGTTCTTC. Translating it yields CASSPETGGGGYNEQFF.

This chain connects TRBV5-4 to TRBJ1-1; D is unclear. Trimming cost V 4 bases and J 0 bases, with 7 bases left between them. CDR1 is SGHNT and CDR2 is YYREEE in the germline V gene (reference sequence). This CDR3 spans 13 amino acids. CDR3 DNA sequence: TGTGCCAGCAGCGTCGGGGTGAACACTGAAGCTTTCTTT. Its protein is CASSVGVNTEAFF.

Only one count was recorded for this clone. This chain links TRBV18 with TRBJ1-2, with 7 bases aligning to TRBD1. Trimming removed 2 bases from V and 2 bases from J; junction bases left unmatched: 5. The CDR3 spans 15 residues. The germline gives CDR1 KGHSH, CDR2 LQKENI. The CDR3 DNA reads as TGTGCCAGCTCACCAGGGGGGACAGCGAACTATGGCTACACCTTC. Translating gives CASSPGGTANYGYTF.